This note documents a single T cell receptor beta chain sequence. Its antigen remains unknown. This record belongs to a study of long-term antiretroviral therapy in people with HIV. Regarding the study as a whole: Blood draws took place between the mid-2000s and the late 2010s and possibly involved older ART regimens.

Participants with HIV, all of them, were treated in the United States. Trimming took off 6 bases at V and 3 bases at J, with 14 bases between the two ends. The germline V gene encodes CDR1 LNHDA and CDR2 SQIVND (reference sequence). The CDR3 runs 14 residues. The assay used was immunoSEQ (version v3.0), run at survey level. Only in-frame clones appear in the TCRdb table, and some are missing; sequencing was by immunoSEQ multiplex PCR. The data show 25,000 to 35,000 clones, with 90% to 95% seen just once and 2.7% held by the top ten. The receptor comes from a man aged 45 to 65 with HIV. This sequence joins TRBV19 and TRBJ1-2; maybe TRBD1 (5 bases). This sample comprised unsorted PBMCs, obtained around 7.4 years after starting antiretroviral therapy. The CDR3 coding sequence is TGTGCCAGTAGCGAGGCGGGGCGTTACTATGGCTACACCTTC. Encoded protein: CASSEAGRYYGYTF.